This T cell receptor (beta chain) was identified during a study of blood T cell repertoires in COVID-19. Assay: immunoSEQ multiplex PCR; the TCRdb copy retains only in-frame clones and omits some. The sample has 200,000 to 250,000 clones; around 83% are singletons. This clone has only a few counts. The germline V gene has CDR1 SGHAT and CDR2 FQNNGV. This CDR3 has 14 residues. Trimming stripped 5 bases from V and 1 base from J, with 10 bases between. Material: peripheral blood. This chain joins TRBV11-2 and TRBJ2-3; D unclear. The TCR originated in a man aged 50 to 59 with active or convalescent COVID-19. The CDR3 DNA reads TGTGCCAGCAGCATCCGCCAGGGCACAGATACGCAGTATTTT. Protein: CASSIRQGTDTQYF.